This T cell receptor beta chain was identified during a study of cytomegalovirus exposure and HLA in healthy donors. Overall study findings and caveats: Prediction of most subjects' HLA-A and HLA-B alleles by TCR beta sequences was reportedly accurate.

In the PCR, 60 Vbeta and 13 Jbeta primers were used. The data were produced by immunoSEQ multiplex PCR, yet TCRdb's version contains in-frame clones alone and is incomplete. The data contain more than 100,000 clones, around 80% of them singletons. This clone was seen more than once but under ten times. The antigen is undetermined. Germline CDR1 and CDR2: DFQATT and SNEGSKA (reference sequence). The V end was cut by 3 bases, the J end by 6 bases, with 8 bases between. This CDR3 has 11 residues. The source of this sequence is a man between 45 and 60 years old in good health and CMV-seronegative. The chain is built from TRBV20-1 and TRBJ1-2; unclear D gene. The source material was PBMCs. The CDR3 DNA follows: TGCAGTGCTAGCGCGGGGAATGGCTACACCTTC. This gives the protein CSASAGNGYTF.